The entry below describes one TCR beta chain. Its specificity is not known. The data stem from a study of T cell repertoires in ileal Crohn's disease. Study findings and constraints: Postoperative endoscopy occurred within one year, median roughly 7.1 months.

V lost 7 bases and J lost 4; bases outside the gene matches: 6. Germline lookup yields CDR1 LNHDA and CDR2 SQIVND (reference sequence). The CDR3 is 13 amino acids. Using immunoSEQ multiplex PCR, the repertoire was profiled, and TCRdb retains in-frame clones only, with some absent. The sample includes 55,000 to 65,000 clones, about 88% seen only once; the top ten take over 2%. Time point noted: neoterminal ileum biopsy at postoperative endoscopy, about 6 months after surgery. The sample was ileal tissue. This receptor was taken from an adult with Crohn's disease. The rearrangement joins TRBV19 to TRBJ1-2; 7 bases align to TRBD1. The DNA for the CDR3 is TGTGCCAGTATTGCGACAGGGCTCTATGGCTACACCTTC. It codes for CASIATGLYGYTF.